The 15 T cell receptor beta chains given below trace back to one sample, sequenced in a study of cytomegalovirus exposure and HLA in healthy donors. It was with 60 Vbeta and 13 Jbeta primers that the PCR ran. Generated by immunoSEQ multiplex PCR, the TCRdb table keeps only in-frame clones and is missing some. The sample's table shows about 130,000 clones. The sequenced sample consisted of PBMCs. The receptors shown here come from a man aged 25 to 40 in good health and CMV-seronegative.

The rearrangement joins TRBV19 to TRBJ2-1, with TRBD2 matching 8 bases. Germline V gene lookup returns CDR1 LNHDA and CDR2 SQIVND (reference sequence). The V and J ends lost 8 bases and 1 base, in that order; junction bases with no gene match: 7. This CDR3 region has 15 residues. The CDR3 loop reads CASGTAGGSYNEQFF. The DNA of the CDR3 is TGTGCCAGTGGTACCGCGGGAGGATCCTACAATGAGCAGTTCTTC.

This chain joins TRBV5-8 and TRBJ2-3, with 9 bases aligning to TRBD1. CDR3 length: 15 amino acids. With V trimmed by 3 bases and J by 4 bases, 6 bases remained unmatched. Germline assignment: CDR1 SGHTS and CDR2 YDEGEE. DNA of the CDR3: TGTGCCAGCAGCTCCGGGACAGGGAGCTCAGATACGCAGTATTTT. This encodes CASSSGTGSSDTQYF.

The rearrangement uses TRBV2 and TRBJ1-1; weak D call: TRBD1 (5 bases). V was shortened by 7 bases and J by 4 bases, with 10 bases between the two germline ends. The CDR3 length is 12 residues. Germline-derived CDR1 and CDR2 are SNHLY and FYNNEI. The DNA of the CDR3 is TGTGCCAGCATAGGCAGGGCCACTGAAGCTTTCTTT. This translates into CASIGRATEAFF.

The chain combines TRBV30 with TRBJ1-2; 7 bases align to TRBD1. J lost 8 bases, V lost 7 bases, and 19 bases had no gene match. Germline V gene sequence: CDR1 GTSNPN, CDR2 SVGIG (reference sequence). The CDR3 extends over 15 amino acids. The CDR3 reads CAFSTPGQQTYGYTF. Here the CDR3 DNA reads TGTGCCTTTAGCACCCCGGGACAGCAAACATACGGCTACACCTTC.

This chain connects TRBV19 to TRBJ1-5; possibly TRBD1 for D (5 bases). V was cut by 3 bases and J by 6 bases, with 9 bases left in between. There are 13 residues in the CDR3. Germline CDR1 and CDR2: LNHDA and SQIVND (reference sequence). CDR3 DNA: TGTGCCAGTAGTATGGCCGGGGGTCAGCCCCAGCATTTT. It encodes CASSMAGGQPQHF.

The genes are TRBV7-6 and TRBJ2-3; TRBD2 matches 13 bases. Germline CDR1 and CDR2: SGHVS and FNYEAQ. There are 17 residues in the CDR3. Germline trimming cut 2 bases from V and 0 bases from J; bases unmatched to any gene: 2. In nucleotides, the CDR3 is TGTGCCAGCAGCTTAAAGGGACTAGCGGGAAGCACAGATACGCAGTATTTT. Its protein is CASSLKGLAGSTDTQYF.

Regarding this clone: Other DNA sequences in the sample encode the same CDR3. The chain carries TRBV30 and TRBJ1-2; TRBD1 agrees at 7 bases. Trimming took 2 bases from V and 4 from J; bases not matched to a gene: 7. The CDR3 consists of 14 residues. From germline, CDR1 is GTSNPN and CDR2 SVGIG (reference sequence). The CDR3, as DNA: TGTGCCTGGAGTACTCCAGGGGGAGTCTATGGCTACACCTTC. Its protein product is CAWSTPGGVYGYTF.

This rearrangement joins TRBV6-1 to TRBJ2-7; weak D call: TRBD1 (6 bases). CDR1 MNHNS and CDR2 SASEGT come from the germline V gene. The CDR3 has 14 residues. The V end was cut by 1 base, the J end by 0 bases, with 7 bases between. The CDR3 DNA reads TGTGCCAGCAGTGAAGGGGACACCTCCTACGAGCAGTACTTC. Its protein product is CASSEGDTSYEQYF.

The chain combines TRBV28 with TRBJ1-1, with 7 bases that match TRBD1. The germline CDR1 and CDR2 sequences are MDHEN and SYDVKM. The CDR3 totals 15 residues. Germline trimming cut 5 bases from V and 6 bases from J; bases unmatched to any gene: 12. CDR3 in amino acids: CASSTETGMGPEAFF. The CDR3 DNA is TGTGCCAGCAGTACGGAGACAGGGATGGGCCCTGAAGCTTTCTTT.

This chain joins TRBV6-1 and TRBJ1-2; D is ambiguous. V lost 3 bases to trimming and J lost 7 bases, with 12 bases between them. This CDR3 is 13 amino acids long. Germline-derived CDR1 and CDR2 are MNHNS and SASEGT. In nucleotides, the CDR3 is TGTGCCAGCAGTGATCCGGTAGCCCCTGGCTACACCTTC. Its protein is CASSDPVAPGYTF.

A note on this clone: The junction departs from the called germline gene at one end, perhaps through a read error. The chain links TRBV7-2 to TRBJ2-7; D possibly corresponds to TRBD1 (6 bases). Looked up from germline, CDR1 is SGHTA and CDR2 is FQGNSA. The CDR3 runs to 12 residues. As DNA, the CDR3 is TGTGCCAGCAGCACAGTCCCTGGACAGACTCACTTC. Protein sequence: CASSTVPGQTHF.

DNA for the CDR3: TGTGCCAGCAGCACGAGCCACGCGGGAGGAAGCTACAATGAGCAGTTCTTC. It yields the protein CASSTSHAGGSYNEQFF. This chain links TRBV4-2 with TRBJ2-1, with 8 bases fitting TRBD2. Looked up from germline, CDR1 is LGHNA and CDR2 is YNFKEQ. Trimming removed 5 bases from V and 3 bases from J; junction bases left unmatched: 12. The CDR3 consists of 17 residues.

This chain joins TRBV11-2 and TRBJ1-3; D uncertain. The CDR3 has 16 amino acids. Germline loops: CDR1 SGHAT, CDR2 FQNNGV. The ends were cut back, 5 bases at V and 0 bases at J, with 14 bases in the middle. CDR3 region: CASSPGGGNSGNTIYF. The CDR3 DNA is TGTGCCAGCAGCCCCGGAGGAGGGAACTCTGGAAACACCATATATTTT.

The chain uses TRBV6-4 and TRBJ1-2; no definite D call. The germline V gene encodes CDR1 MRHNA and CDR2 SNTAGT. V lost 2 bases and J 8 bases, leaving 9 bases between the germline ends. The CDR3 runs to 12 residues. This chain's CDR3 is CASSDEGFGYTF. CDR3 coding DNA: TGTGCCAGCAGTGACGAGGGCTTCGGCTACACCTTC.

This chain joins TRBV29-1 and TRBJ1-1; TRBD1 matches at 9 bases. Germline CDR1 reads SQVTM; CDR2 reads ANQGSEA. CDR3 length equals 14 residues. V was clipped by 3 bases and J by 3 bases; unmatched bases: 5. The CDR3 sequence: CSVEGQGPYTEAFF. CDR3 coding DNA: TGCAGCGTTGAGGGACAGGGTCCATACACTGAAGCTTTCTTT.